The T cell receptor beta chain described here comes from a study of blood T cell repertoires in COVID-19. Study information: The study drew acute and convalescent COVID-19 samples from the United States, Italy and Spain. T cells, B-cell-depleted T cells, or PBMCs supplied cDNA or gDNA.

Per the original data handling: Using reference gene primer amplification, nucleated cell counts were estimated. Method: immunoSEQ multiplex PCR; TCRdb's copy keeps in-frame clones and lacks some. V and J calls and clone size follow that table, whereas D and trimming were derived from the DNA. This table has over 350,000 clones, 86% appearing once. This CDR3 spans 13 amino acids. Trimming cost V 0 bases and J 8 bases, with 11 bases left between them. Per the germline V gene, CDR1 is SGHRS and CDR2 is YFSETQ. This clone was seen only a few times. The sample consisted of peripheral blood. V gene TRBV5-1 combines with J gene TRBJ1-1; a weak D match, TRBD1 (5 bases). The source is a woman in her 30s with active or convalescent COVID-19. Written as DNA, the CDR3 is TGCGCCAGCAGCTTGGGGCAGGGTAGCGAAGCTTTCTTT. Residues: CASSLGQGSEAFF.